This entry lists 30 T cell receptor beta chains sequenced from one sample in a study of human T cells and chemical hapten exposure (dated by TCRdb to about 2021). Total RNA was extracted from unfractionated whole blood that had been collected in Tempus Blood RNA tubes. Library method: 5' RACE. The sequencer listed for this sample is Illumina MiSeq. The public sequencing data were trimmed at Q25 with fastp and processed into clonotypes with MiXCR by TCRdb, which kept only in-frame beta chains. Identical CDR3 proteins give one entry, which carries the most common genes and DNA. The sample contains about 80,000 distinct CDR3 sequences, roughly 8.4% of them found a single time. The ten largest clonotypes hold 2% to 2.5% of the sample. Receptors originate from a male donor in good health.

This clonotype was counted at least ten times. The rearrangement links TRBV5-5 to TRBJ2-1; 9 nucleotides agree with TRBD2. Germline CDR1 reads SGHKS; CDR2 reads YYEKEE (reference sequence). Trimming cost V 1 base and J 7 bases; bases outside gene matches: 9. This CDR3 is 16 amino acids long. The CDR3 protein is CASSLFLAGIGNEQFF. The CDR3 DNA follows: TGTGCCAGCAGCTTGTTTCTAGCGGGAATCGGAAATGAGCAGTTCTTC.

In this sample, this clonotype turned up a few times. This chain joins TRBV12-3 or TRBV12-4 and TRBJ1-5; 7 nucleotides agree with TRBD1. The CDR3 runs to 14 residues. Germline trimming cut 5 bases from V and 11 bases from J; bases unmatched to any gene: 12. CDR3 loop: CASSKTGERGAQHF. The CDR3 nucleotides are TGTGCCAGCAGTAAAACAGGGGAAAGGGGGGCCCAGCATTTT.

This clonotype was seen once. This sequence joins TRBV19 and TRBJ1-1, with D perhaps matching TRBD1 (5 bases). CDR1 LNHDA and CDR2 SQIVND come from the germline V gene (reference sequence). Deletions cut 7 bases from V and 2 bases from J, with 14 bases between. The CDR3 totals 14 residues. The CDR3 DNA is TGTGCCAGTACGGGGGAATGGAGTAACACTGAAGCTTTCTTT. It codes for CASTGEWSNTEAFF. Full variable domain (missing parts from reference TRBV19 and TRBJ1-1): DGGITQSPKYLFRKEGQNVTLSCEQNLNHDAMYWYRQDPGQGLRLIYYSQIVNDFQKGDIAEGYSVSREKKESFPLTVTSAQKNPTAFYLCASTGEWSNTEAFFGQGTRLTVV.

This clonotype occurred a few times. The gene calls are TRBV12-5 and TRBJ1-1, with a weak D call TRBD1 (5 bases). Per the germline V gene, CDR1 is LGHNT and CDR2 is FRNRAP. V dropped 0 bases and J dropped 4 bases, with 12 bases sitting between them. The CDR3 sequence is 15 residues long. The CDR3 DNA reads TGTGCTAGTGGTTTGGTACTGGGGGGAGGCACTGAAGCTTTCTTT. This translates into CASGLVLGGGTEAFF. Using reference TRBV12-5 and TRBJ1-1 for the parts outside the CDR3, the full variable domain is DARVTQTPRHKVTEMGQEVTMRCQPILGHNTVFWYRQTMMQGLELLAYFRNRAPLDDSGMPKDRFSAEMPDATLATLKIQPSEPRDSAVYFCASGLVLGGGTEAFFGQGTRLTVV.

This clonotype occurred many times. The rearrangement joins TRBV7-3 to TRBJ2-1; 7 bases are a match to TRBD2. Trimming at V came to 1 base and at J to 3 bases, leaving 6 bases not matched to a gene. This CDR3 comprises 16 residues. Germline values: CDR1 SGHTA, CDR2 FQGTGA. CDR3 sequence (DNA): TGTGCCAGCAGCTTAAAGGGCGGGACTAACTACAATGAGCAGTTCTTC. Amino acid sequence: CASSLKGGTNYNEQFF.

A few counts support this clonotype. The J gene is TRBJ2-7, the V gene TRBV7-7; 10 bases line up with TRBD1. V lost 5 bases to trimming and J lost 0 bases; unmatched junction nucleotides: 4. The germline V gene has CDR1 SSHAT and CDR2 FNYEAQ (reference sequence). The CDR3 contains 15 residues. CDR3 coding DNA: TGTGCCAGCAGCCCCGGGACAGGGGTCTCCTACGAGCAGTACTTC. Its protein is CASSPGTGVSYEQYF.

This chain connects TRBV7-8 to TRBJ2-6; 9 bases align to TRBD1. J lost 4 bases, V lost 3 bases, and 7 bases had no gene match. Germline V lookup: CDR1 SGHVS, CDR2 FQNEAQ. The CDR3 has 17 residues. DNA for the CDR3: TGTGCCAGCAGCTTGGCCGGGACAGGGACCGGGGCCAACGTCCTGACTTTC. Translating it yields CASSLAGTGTGANVLTF.

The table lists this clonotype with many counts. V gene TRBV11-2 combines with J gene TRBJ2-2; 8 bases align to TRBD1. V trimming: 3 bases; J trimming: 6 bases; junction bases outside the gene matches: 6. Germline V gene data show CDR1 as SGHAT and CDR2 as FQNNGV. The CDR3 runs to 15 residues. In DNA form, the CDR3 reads TGTGCCAGCAGCTTTGCTCAGGGGGCATCCGGGGAGCTGTTTTTT. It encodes CASSFAQGASGELFF.

This CDR3 reads CASSQVAGGYSNTEAFF. As DNA, the CDR3 is TGTGCCAGCAGCCAAGTGGCAGGAGGATATTCGAACACTGAAGCTTTCTTT. The rearrangement uses TRBV14 and TRBJ1-1; D not resolved. The V end was cut by 1 base, the J end by 1 base, with 16 bases between. The length of the CDR3 is 17 residues. Looked up from germline, CDR1 is SGHDN and CDR2 is FVKESK.

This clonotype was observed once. CDR3 DNA: TGTGCCAGCAGTTACGGGGAGGCTCCTCAGCCCCAGCATTTT. It specifies CASSYGEAPQPQHF. This chain links TRBV6-2 or TRBV6-3 with TRBJ1-5; D is ambiguous. This CDR3 has 14 residues. V lost 2 bases to trimming and J lost 6 bases, with 11 bases between them. Germline assignment: CDR1 MNHEY and CDR2 SVGEGT.

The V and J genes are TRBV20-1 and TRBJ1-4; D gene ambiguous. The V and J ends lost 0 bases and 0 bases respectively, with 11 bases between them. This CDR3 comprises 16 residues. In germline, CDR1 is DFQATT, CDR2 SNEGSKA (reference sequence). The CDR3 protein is CSARDRPSTTNEKLFF. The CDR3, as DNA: TGCAGTGCTAGAGACAGGCCCAGCACAACTAATGAAAAACTGTTTTTT.

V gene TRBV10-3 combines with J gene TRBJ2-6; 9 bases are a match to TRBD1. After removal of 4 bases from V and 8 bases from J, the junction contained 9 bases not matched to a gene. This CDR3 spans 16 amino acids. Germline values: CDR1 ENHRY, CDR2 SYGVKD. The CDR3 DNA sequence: TGTGCCATCAGTGCTCGACAAGGACAGGGGTCCAACGTCCTGACTTTC. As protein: CAISARQGQGSNVLTF.

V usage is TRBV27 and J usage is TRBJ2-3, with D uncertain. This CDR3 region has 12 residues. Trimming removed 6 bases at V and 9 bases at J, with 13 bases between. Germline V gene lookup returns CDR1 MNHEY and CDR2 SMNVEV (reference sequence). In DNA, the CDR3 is TGTGCCAGCAGCTTTGGCAGGATAACGCAGTATTTT. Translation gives CASSFGRITQYF.

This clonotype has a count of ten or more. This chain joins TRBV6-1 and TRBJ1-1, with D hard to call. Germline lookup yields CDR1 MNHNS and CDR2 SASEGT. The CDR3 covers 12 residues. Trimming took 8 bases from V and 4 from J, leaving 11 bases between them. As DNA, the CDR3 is TGTGCCAGCTCGTCCGACCTCACTGAAGCTTTCTTT. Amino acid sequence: CASSSDLTEAFF.

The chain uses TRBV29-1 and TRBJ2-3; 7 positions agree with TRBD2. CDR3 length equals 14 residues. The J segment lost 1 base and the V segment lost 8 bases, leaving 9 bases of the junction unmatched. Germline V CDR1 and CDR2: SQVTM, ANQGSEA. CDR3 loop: CSFSSAGGTDTQYF. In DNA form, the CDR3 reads TGCAGCTTTTCCTCGGCGGGGGGCACAGATACGCAGTATTTT.

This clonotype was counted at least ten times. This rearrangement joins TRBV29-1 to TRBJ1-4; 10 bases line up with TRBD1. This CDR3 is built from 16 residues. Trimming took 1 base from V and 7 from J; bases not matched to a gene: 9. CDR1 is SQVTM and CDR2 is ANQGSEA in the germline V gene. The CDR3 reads CSVEVPGQGPGEKLFF. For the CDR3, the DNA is TGCAGCGTTGAAGTCCCGGGACAGGGGCCGGGTGAAAAACTGTTTTTT.

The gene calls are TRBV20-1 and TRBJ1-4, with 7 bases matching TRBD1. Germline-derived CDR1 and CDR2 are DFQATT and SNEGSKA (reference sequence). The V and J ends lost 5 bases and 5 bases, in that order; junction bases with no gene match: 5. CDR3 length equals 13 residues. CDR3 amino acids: CSAYRGVNEKLFF. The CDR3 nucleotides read TGCAGTGCTTACAGGGGCGTCAATGAAAAACTGTTTTTT.

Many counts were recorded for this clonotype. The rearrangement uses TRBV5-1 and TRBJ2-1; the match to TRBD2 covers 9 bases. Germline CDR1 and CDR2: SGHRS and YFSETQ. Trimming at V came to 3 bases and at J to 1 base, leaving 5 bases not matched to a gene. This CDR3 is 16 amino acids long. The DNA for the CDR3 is TGCGCCAGCAGCTCAGGCGGGAGGGTATCCTACAATGAGCAGTTCTTC. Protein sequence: CASSSGGRVSYNEQFF.

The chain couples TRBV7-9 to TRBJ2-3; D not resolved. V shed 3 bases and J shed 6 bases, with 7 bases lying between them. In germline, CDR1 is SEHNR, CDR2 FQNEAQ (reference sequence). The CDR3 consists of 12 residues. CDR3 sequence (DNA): TGTGCCAGCAGCTTTTACGGGGATACGCAGTATTTT. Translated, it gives CASSFYGDTQYF.

This CDR3 reads CSARSRTGVNTEAFF. The CDR3 DNA sequence: TGCAGTGCTAGGAGTCGGACAGGGGTGAACACTGAAGCTTTCTTT. V gene TRBV20-1 combines with J gene TRBJ1-1, with 9 positions matching TRBD1. V was clipped by 3 bases and J by 0 bases; unmatched bases: 5. This CDR3 is built from 15 residues. Germline loops: CDR1 DFQATT, CDR2 SNEGSKA (reference sequence).

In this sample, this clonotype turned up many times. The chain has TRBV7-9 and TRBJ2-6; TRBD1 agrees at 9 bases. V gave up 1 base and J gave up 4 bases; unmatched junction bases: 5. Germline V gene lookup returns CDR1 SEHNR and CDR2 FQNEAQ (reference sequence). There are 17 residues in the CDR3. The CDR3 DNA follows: TGTGCCAGCAGCTTAGTACAGGGGGCATCCGGGGCCAACGTCCTGACTTTC. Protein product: CASSLVQGASGANVLTF.

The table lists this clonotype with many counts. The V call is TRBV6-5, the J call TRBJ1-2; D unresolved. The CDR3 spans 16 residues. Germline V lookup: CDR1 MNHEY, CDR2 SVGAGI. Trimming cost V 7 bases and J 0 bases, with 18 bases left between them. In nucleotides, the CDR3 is TGTGCCAGCAAGTATAGGCGCACCTTGGCTAACTATGGCTACACCTTC. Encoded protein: CASKYRRTLANYGYTF.

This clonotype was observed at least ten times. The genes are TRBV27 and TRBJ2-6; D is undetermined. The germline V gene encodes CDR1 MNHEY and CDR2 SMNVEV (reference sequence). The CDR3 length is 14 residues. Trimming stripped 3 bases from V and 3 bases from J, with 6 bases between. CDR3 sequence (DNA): TGTGCCAGCAGTTTTAGGGATGGGGCCAACGTCCTGACTTTC. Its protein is CASSFRDGANVLTF.

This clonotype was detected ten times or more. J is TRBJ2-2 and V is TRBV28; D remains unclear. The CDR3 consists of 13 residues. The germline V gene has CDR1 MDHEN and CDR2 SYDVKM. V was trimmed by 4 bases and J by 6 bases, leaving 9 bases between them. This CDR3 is CASSSLGAGELFF. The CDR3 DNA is TGTGCCAGCAGTTCACTGGGCGCCGGGGAGCTGTTTTTT. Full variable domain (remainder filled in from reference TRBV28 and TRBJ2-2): DVKVTQSSRYLVKRTGEKVFLECVQDMDHENMFWYRQDPGLGLRLIYFSYDVKMKEKGDIPEGYSVSREKKERFSLILESASTNQTSMYLCASSSLGAGELFFGEGSRLTVL.

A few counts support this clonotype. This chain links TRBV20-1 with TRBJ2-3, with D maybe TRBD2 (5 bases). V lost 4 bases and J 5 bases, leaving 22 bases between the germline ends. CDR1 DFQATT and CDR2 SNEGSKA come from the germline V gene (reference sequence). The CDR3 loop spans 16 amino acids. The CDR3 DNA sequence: TGCAGTGCTAACCCCGTAGATCCGGGGAAGGAAGATACGCAGTATTTT. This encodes CSANPVDPGKEDTQYF.

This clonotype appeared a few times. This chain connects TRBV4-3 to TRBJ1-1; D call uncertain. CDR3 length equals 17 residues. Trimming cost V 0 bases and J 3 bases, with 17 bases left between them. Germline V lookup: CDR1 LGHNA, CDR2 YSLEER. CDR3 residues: CASSQERSGREDTEAFF. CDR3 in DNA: TGCGCCAGCAGCCAAGAAAGGTCGGGGAGGGAGGACACTGAAGCTTTCTTT.

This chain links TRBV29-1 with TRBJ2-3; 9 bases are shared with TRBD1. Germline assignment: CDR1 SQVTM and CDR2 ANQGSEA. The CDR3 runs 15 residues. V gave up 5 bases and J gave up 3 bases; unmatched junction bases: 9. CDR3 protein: CSVTGGMDPTDTQYF. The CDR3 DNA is TGCAGCGTTACAGGGGGCATGGATCCGACAGATACGCAGTATTTT.

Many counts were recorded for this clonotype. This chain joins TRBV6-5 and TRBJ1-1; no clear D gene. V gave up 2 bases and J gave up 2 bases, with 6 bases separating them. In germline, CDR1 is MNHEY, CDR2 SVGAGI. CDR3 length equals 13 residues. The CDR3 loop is CASSYTVNTEAFF. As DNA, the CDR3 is TGTGCCAGCAGTTACACGGTTAACACTGAAGCTTTCTTT.

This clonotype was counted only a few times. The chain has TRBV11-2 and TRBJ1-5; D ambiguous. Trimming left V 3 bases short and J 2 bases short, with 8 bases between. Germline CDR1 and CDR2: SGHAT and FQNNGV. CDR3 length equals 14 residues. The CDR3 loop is CASSFIWGNQPQHF. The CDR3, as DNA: TGTGCCAGCAGCTTTATCTGGGGCAATCAGCCCCAGCATTTT.

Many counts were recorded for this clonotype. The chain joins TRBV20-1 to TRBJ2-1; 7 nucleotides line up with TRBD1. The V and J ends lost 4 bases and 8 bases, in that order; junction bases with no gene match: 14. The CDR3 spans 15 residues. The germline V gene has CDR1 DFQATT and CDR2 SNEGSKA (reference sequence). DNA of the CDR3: TGCAGTGCTATCCCCCCAATAGGGGGCCAGCATGAGCAGTTCTTC. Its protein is CSAIPPIGGQHEQFF.